Sequencing of this TCR beta chain was carried out in a study of blood T cell repertoires in COVID-19. Assay: immunoSEQ multiplex PCR; the TCRdb copy retains only in-frame clones and omits some. Of 250,000 to 300,000 clones in the sample, 89% were seen once. The study recruited people aged roughly 18 to 100 years across approximately 24 US areas. Symptom resolution, clearance, or two negative PCRs marked donors in Cohort 3 as recovered. Germline trimming cut 4 bases from V and 6 bases from J; bases unmatched to any gene: 10. CDR3 length: 16 amino acids. From germline, CDR1 is LNHDA and CDR2 SQIVND (reference sequence).

The rearrangement links TRBV19 to TRBJ1-2; 11 bases fit TRBD1. Sequences were obtained from PBMCs or T cells enriched from blood (not recorded which). This clonotype was obtained from a woman aged 40 to 49 who had recovered from COVID-19. CDR3: CASSTDRGRLVNGYTF. CDR3 coding DNA: TGTGCCAGTAGTACGGACAGGGGGCGCTTGGTCAATGGCTACACCTTC.